The 32 T cell receptor beta chains listed next were all sequenced from one sample in a study of OX40 agonist ivuxolimab in advanced cancers. Here immunoSEQ multiplex PCR was the method, and the copy in TCRdb shows in-frame clones only, minus some. This repertoire shows about 91,000 clones, 80% to 90% found once; its top ten account for approximately 1.2%. The source was CD4+ or CD8+ T cells sorted from blood, collected in a trial of the OX40 agonist ivuxolimab. The receptor source for this set is an adult with an advanced solid tumor such as melanoma, head and neck, liver or kidney cancer.

The chain couples TRBV2 to TRBJ2-1, with TRBD2 matching 13 bases. V was clipped by 6 bases and J by 6 bases; unmatched bases: 5. Germline-derived CDR1 and CDR2 are SNHLY and FYNNEI. CDR3 size: 15 residues. The chain's CDR3 is CASRVLAGGPNEQFF. In DNA form, the CDR3 reads TGTGCCAGCAGAGTACTAGCGGGGGGGCCCAATGAGCAGTTCTTC.

The chain carries TRBV2 and TRBJ1-1, with no clear D. CDR1 and CDR2 from the germline V gene are SNHLY and FYNNEI. V lost 1 base to trimming and J lost 7 bases, with 10 bases between them. The CDR3 totals 13 residues. The CDR3 DNA is TGTGCCAGCAGTGAAGGGGGTTCTGTTGAAGCTTTCTTT. Protein: CASSEGGSVEAFF.

This clone was observed once. The chain has TRBV5-1 and TRBJ2-2; 10 nucleotides line up with TRBD2. The CDR3 covers 15 residues. Germline CDR1 and CDR2: SGHRS and YFSETQ. V lost 4 bases to trimming and J lost 6 bases; unmatched junction nucleotides: 6. CDR3 protein: CASSGTSGDSGELFF. DNA for the CDR3: TGCGCCAGCAGCGGAACTAGCGGGGATTCCGGGGAGCTGTTTTTT.

The chain joins TRBV7-2 to TRBJ2-5; D may be TRBD2 (7 bases). Germline-derived CDR1 and CDR2 are SGHTA and FQGNSA. This CDR3 has 14 amino acids. Between the trimmed V and J ends, which lost 1 base and 6 bases, there was a span of 12 bases. The CDR3: CASSLVRGAQTQYF. The CDR3 DNA follows: TGTGCCAGCAGCTTAGTCCGGGGGGCTCAGACCCAGTACTTC. Filled out from reference TRBV7-2 and TRBJ2-5, the complete variable domain reads GAGVSQSPSNKVTEKGKDVELRCDPISGHTALYWYRQSLGQGLEFLIYFQGNSAPDKSGLPSDRFSAERTGGSVSTLTIQRTQQEDSAVYLCASSLVRGAQTQYFGPGTRLLVL.

The gene calls are TRBV6-6 and TRBJ2-5; maybe TRBD2 (7 bases). The length of the CDR3 is 12 residues. Per germline, CDR1 MNHNY and CDR2 SVGAGI (reference sequence). Between the trimmed V and J ends, which lost 8 bases and 5 bases, there was a span of 12 bases. The DNA for the CDR3 is TGTGCCAGCGGGGGGGCGGTGGAGACCCAGTACTTC. Its translation is CASGGAVETQYF.

This chain uses TRBV5-4 with TRBJ1-5; tentatively, D is TRBD1 (5 bases). This CDR3 comprises 16 residues. Germline assignment: CDR1 SGHNT and CDR2 YYREEE (reference sequence). Between the trimmed V and J ends, which lost 0 bases and 2 bases, there was a span of 12 bases. CDR3 protein: CASSLGGAAGNQPQHF. In DNA form, the CDR3 reads TGTGCCAGCAGCTTGGGTGGGGCGGCGGGCAATCAGCCCCAGCATTTT. Looking up the rest from reference TRBV5-4 and TRBJ1-5 gives the full variable domain: ETGVTQSPTHLIKTRGQQVTLRCSSQSGHNTVSWYQQALGQGPQFIFQYYREEENGRGNFPPRFSGLQFPNYSSELNVNALELDDSALYLCASSLGGAAGNQPQHFGDGTRLSIL.

The CDR3 region has the DNA TGTGCCAGCAGTGGGGAGGGAACTGGGGCCAACGTCCTGACTTTC. Translated, it gives CASSGEGTGANVLTF. V is TRBV2 and J is TRBJ2-6; 7 bases map to TRBD2. This CDR3 spans 15 amino acids. The trim removed 4 bases at V and 2 bases at J, leaving 2 bases unmatched. Germline V lookup: CDR1 SNHLY, CDR2 FYNNEI. The whole variable domain, filled in from reference TRBV2 and TRBJ2-6, reads EPEVTQTPSHQVTQMGQEVILRCVPISNHLYFYWYRQILGQKVEFLVSFYNNEISEKSEIFDDQFSVERPDGSNFTLKIRSTKLEDSAMYFCASSGEGTGANVLTFGAGSRLTVL.

This rearrangement joins TRBV6-5 to TRBJ1-4, with D unresolved. The CDR3 extends over 13 amino acids. Germline V gene data show CDR1 as MNHEY and CDR2 as SVGAGI. The V end was cut by 6 bases, the J end by 7 bases, with 12 bases between. The CDR3 DNA is TGTGCCAGCAGCCTGACGCCTGGTGAAAAACTGTTTTTT. It yields the protein CASSLTPGEKLFF.

This clone was counted a few times. This sequence joins TRBV7-2 and TRBJ1-2; a possible D gene is TRBD1 (6 bases). Trimming left V 4 bases short and J 4 bases short, with 10 bases between. Germline CDR1 reads SGHTA; CDR2 reads FQGNSA. The CDR3 has 13 residues. CDR3 bases: TGTGCCAGCAGCTCGGACAGTAGCTATGGCTACACCTTC. It translates to CASSSDSSYGYTF.

This chain uses TRBV18 with TRBJ1-2; D not resolved. The CDR3 is made up of 14 amino acids. Trimming cost V 4 bases and J 2 bases, with 11 bases left between them. Germline V CDR1 and CDR2: KGHSH, LQKENI. The CDR3 region is CASSLEGPNYGYTF. CDR3 coding DNA: TGTGCCAGCTCACTGGAGGGCCCCAACTATGGCTACACCTTC.

In this sample, this clone turned up once. This sequence joins TRBV7-8 and TRBJ1-1; D is unresolved. Trimming took off 6 bases at V and 1 base at J, with 15 bases between the two ends. CDR1 SGHVS and CDR2 FQNEAQ come from the germline V gene. This CDR3 region has 15 residues. CDR3 in DNA: TGTGCCAGCAGACATCGGCGGATTTCGAACACTGAAGCTTTCTTT. Protein: CASRHRRISNTEAFF.

Of note for this clone: At one of its ends the junction is not consistent with the germline gene, which may arise from a read error. The chain has TRBV27 and TRBJ2-2; D is undetermined. This CDR3 comprises 11 residues. Looked up from germline, CDR1 is MNHEY and CDR2 is SMNVEV (reference sequence). The CDR3 nucleotides are TGTACCAGCAGTGCTGGGCTTAGGGTGTTTTTT. It yields the protein CTSSAGLRVFF.

This chain links TRBV28 with TRBJ2-3; tentative D call: TRBD2 (6 bases). CDR3 size: 15 residues. The germline gives CDR1 MDHEN, CDR2 SYDVKM. With 3 bases removed from V and 4 bases from J, the gap between germline ends came to 14 bases. CDR3 DNA: TGTGCCAGCAGTTTGGGGGGAAATCGGGCAGATACGCAGTATTTT. Translation: CASSLGGNRADTQYF.

CDR3 DNA sequence: TGCAGCGTTGAAAATACAGGATTGAACACTGAAGCTTTCTTT. Translating it yields CSVENTGLNTEAFF. This chain uses TRBV29-1 with TRBJ1-1; maybe TRBD1 (5 bases). This CDR3 comprises 14 residues. Germline CDR1 SQVTM, CDR2 ANQGSEA. V was pared by 2 bases and J by 0 bases, with 10 bases between.

V is TRBV18 and J is TRBJ1-2; the D gene is possibly TRBD1 (5 bases). Looked up from germline, CDR1 is KGHSH and CDR2 is LQKENI. V gave up 3 bases and J gave up 4 bases, with 12 bases separating them. This CDR3 region has 14 residues. The CDR3 reads CASSPRGSLYGYTF. The CDR3 DNA reads as TGTGCCAGCTCACCCCGGGGGAGCCTCTATGGCTACACCTTC.

The rearrangement links TRBV7-2 to TRBJ1-3; no clear D gene. V gave up 1 base and J gave up 1 base, with 5 bases separating them. CDR3 length equals 14 residues. Germline assignment: CDR1 SGHTA and CDR2 FQGNSA. The CDR3 DNA sequence: TGTGCCAGCAGCTTAGGCATATCTGGAAACACCATATATTTT. Protein: CASSLGISGNTIYF.

CDR3 sequence: CASSWDPYQPQHF. DNA for the CDR3: TGTGCCAGCTCCTGGGACCCGTATCAGCCCCAGCATTTT. The chain combines TRBV18 with TRBJ1-5; a possible D gene is TRBD1 (5 bases). The CDR3 loop spans 13 amino acids. Trimming pared 6 bases from V and 5 bases from J, leaving 11 bases between. Looked up from germline, CDR1 is KGHSH and CDR2 is LQKENI.

V is TRBV6-5 and J is TRBJ2-3; weak D call: TRBD2 (5 bases). The CDR3 is 14 residues long. V was shortened by 4 bases and J by 4 bases, with 12 bases between the two germline ends. Per germline, CDR1 MNHEY and CDR2 SVGAGI. The CDR3 coding sequence is TGTGCCAGCAGTTTGACCCCGGGGTCAGATACGCAGTATTTT. It yields the protein CASSLTPGSDTQYF.

This chain uses TRBV5-1 with TRBJ2-5, with D unclear. The ends were cut back, 0 bases at V and 1 base at J, with 10 bases in the middle. CDR3 length: 15 amino acids. The germline V gene has CDR1 SGHRS and CDR2 YFSETQ. For the CDR3, the DNA is TGCGCCAGCAGCTTGGAACGAATGATCCAAGAGACCCAGTACTTC. Translated: CASSLERMIQETQYF.

This sequence joins TRBV27 and TRBJ2-3, with D hard to call. Per germline, CDR1 MNHEY and CDR2 SMNVEV (reference sequence). V lost 1 base and J lost 1, with 12 bases in between. CDR3 length equals 16 residues. CDR3 loop: CASSLFQALGTDTQYF. CDR3 DNA sequence: TGTGCCAGCAGTTTATTCCAGGCCCTCGGCACAGATACGCAGTATTTT.

The V and J genes are TRBV5-1 and TRBJ2-2; TRBD1 is a possible D gene (5 bases). Germline V lookup: CDR1 SGHRS, CDR2 YFSETQ. This CDR3 comprises 16 residues. V was pared by 1 base and J by 7 bases, with 17 bases between. As DNA, the CDR3 is TGCGCCAGCAGCTTGCTGCAGGGCGGCTCCGACGGGGAGCTGTTTTTT. It is translated as CASSLLQGGSDGELFF.

This sequence joins TRBV4-1 and TRBJ1-3; 8 positions match TRBD1. V dropped 0 bases and J dropped 0; count of bases not matched to a gene: 7. The CDR3 has 18 amino acids. Germline CDR1 MGHRA, CDR2 YSYEKL. CDR3 nucleotide sequence: TGCGCCAGCAGCCAAGATAGGGGACAGGCAAACTCTGGAAACACCATATATTTT. Encoded protein: CASSQDRGQANSGNTIYF.

The chain recombines TRBV12-5 with TRBJ2-5, with D perhaps TRBD2 (5 bases). V lost 6 bases and J lost 5, with 13 bases in between. There are 13 residues in the CDR3. CDR1 LGHNT and CDR2 FRNRAP come from the germline V gene. DNA for the CDR3: TGTGCTAGTGGCAGAGGAGGCCCTGAGACCCAGTACTTC. Translating gives CASGRGGPETQYF. The complete variable domain, with remaining parts taken from reference TRBV12-5 and TRBJ2-5, reads DARVTQTPRHKVTEMGQEVTMRCQPILGHNTVFWYRQTMMQGLELLAYFRNRAPLDDSGMPKDRFSAEMPDATLATLKIQPSEPRDSAVYFCASGRGGPETQYFGPGTRLLVL.

This clone came up a few times. This sequence joins TRBV11-2 and TRBJ2-5; D is possibly TRBD1 (5 bases). Germline CDR1 is SGHAT and CDR2 is FQNNGV. With 2 bases removed from V and 0 bases from J, the gap between germline ends came to 16 bases. This CDR3 comprises 17 residues. The CDR3 nucleotides read TGTGCCAGCAGCTTATCTTCGCCAGGGCGGTACCAAGAGACCCAGTACTTC. Amino acid sequence: CASSLSSPGRYQETQYF.

V is TRBV6-5 and J is TRBJ1-1, with D perhaps matching TRBD1 (6 bases). Germline-derived CDR1 and CDR2 are MNHEY and SVGAGI. The CDR3 length is 15 residues. Trimming shortened V by 2 bases and J by 5 bases, and 15 bases separated the two germline ends. The CDR3 protein is CASSYQAGALTEAFF. The CDR3 DNA is TGTGCCAGCAGTTACCAAGCGGGGGCGTTGACTGAAGCTTTCTTT.

The V and J genes are TRBV11-2 and TRBJ1-1; D not resolved. Germline assignment: CDR1 SGHAT and CDR2 FQNNGV. Trimming cost V 1 base and J 0 bases, with 21 bases left between them. The CDR3 length is 19 residues. The CDR3 DNA reads as TGTGCCAGCAGCTTAGCACGGAACGGGTATAGGCAGTTGAACACTGAAGCTTTCTTT. Translated, it gives CASSLARNGYRQLNTEAFF.

The chain uses TRBV5-4 and TRBJ2-2; possibly TRBD1 for D (6 bases). V lost 5 bases, J lost 1 base, and 9 bases lay in between. The CDR3 spans 14 residues. Germline assignment: CDR1 SGHNT and CDR2 YYREEE (reference sequence). The CDR3 region is CASRRGGNTGELFF. The CDR3 DNA sequence: TGTGCCAGCAGAAGAGGGGGGAACACCGGGGAGCTGTTTTTT.

This chain joins TRBV6-5 and TRBJ2-3, with unresolved D. The germline V and J ends were trimmed by 2 bases and 0 bases, with 6 bases remaining between them. The CDR3 totals 14 residues. Germline lookup yields CDR1 MNHEY and CDR2 SVGAGI. DNA of the CDR3: TGTGCCAGCAGTTACGAATACAGCACAGATACGCAGTATTTT. This codes for CASSYEYSTDTQYF.

The chain joins TRBV19 to TRBJ2-6, with a weak D call TRBD1 (5 bases). CDR3 length equals 15 residues. V lost 7 bases to trimming and J lost 4 bases, with 14 bases between them. Germline V gives CDR1 LNHDA, CDR2 SQIVND (reference sequence). In DNA form, the CDR3 reads TGTGCCAGTACGAATTCAGGGCCCGGGGCCAACGTCCTGACTTTC. This encodes CASTNSGPGANVLTF.

This chain joins TRBV10-1 and TRBJ1-1; D call uncertain. Germline CDR1 and CDR2: WNHNN and SYGVQD (reference sequence). The CDR3 is 15 amino acids. V was clipped by 4 bases and J by 4 bases, with 16 bases between them. The DNA for the CDR3 is TGCGCCAGCAGTGCGACCATGAGTCTGAGCACTGAAGCTTTCTTT. Protein product: CASSATMSLSTEAFF.

This clone was detected only once. This rearrangement joins TRBV6-6 to TRBJ2-5; TRBD1 matches at 8 bases. Losses at the gene ends were 0 bases for V and 4 bases for J; bases not matched to a gene: 4. Germline loops: CDR1 MNHNY, CDR2 SVGAGI (reference sequence). This CDR3 contains 15 residues. The CDR3 bases are TGTGCCAGCAGTTACTCGGGGACAGGACTAGAGACCCAGTACTTC. Encoded protein: CASSYSGTGLETQYF.

The V and J genes are TRBV7-6 and TRBJ1-1; tentative D call: TRBD1 (5 bases). The V gene's germline CDR1 is SGHVS and CDR2 FNYEAQ. The CDR3 is 13 residues long. V gave up 5 bases and J gave up 0 bases, with 7 bases separating them. CDR3 sequence reads: CASSRQMNTEAFF. The CDR3 DNA reads TGTGCCAGCAGCCGACAGATGAACACTGAAGCTTTCTTT. The full variable domain, rest sourced from reference TRBV7-6 and TRBJ1-1, is GAGVSQSPRYKVTKRGQDVALRCDPISGHVSLYWYRQALGQGPEFLTYFNYEAQQDKSGLPNDRFSAERPEGSISTLTIQRTEQRDSAMYRCASSRQMNTEAFFGQGTRLTVV.